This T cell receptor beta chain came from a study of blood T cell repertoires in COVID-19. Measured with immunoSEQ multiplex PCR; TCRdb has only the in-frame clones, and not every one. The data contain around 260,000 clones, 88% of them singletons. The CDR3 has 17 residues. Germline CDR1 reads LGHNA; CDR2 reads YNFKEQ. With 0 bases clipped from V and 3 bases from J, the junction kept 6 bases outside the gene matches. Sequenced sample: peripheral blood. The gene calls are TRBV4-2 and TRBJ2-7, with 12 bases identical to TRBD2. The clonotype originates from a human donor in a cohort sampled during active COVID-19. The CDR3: CASSQDPSGRAGYEQYF. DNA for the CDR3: TGTGCCAGCAGCCAAGATCCTAGCGGGAGGGCGGGCTACGAGCAGTACTTC.